This is a list of T cell receptor beta chains from one sample in a study of blood T cell repertoires in COVID-19. Only in-frame clones appear in the TCRdb table, and some are missing; sequencing was by immunoSEQ multiplex PCR. Here the sample spans about 190,000 clones, 65% to 80% being singletons. The specimen sequenced was peripheral blood. These receptors were taken from a man between 45 and 60 years old who had recovered from COVID-19. CDR3s include the opening cysteine and the closing phenylalanine or tryptophan. D genes are given only for firm matches. Clone size is given for some rows only: seen once, a few or many times, or a class if the clone is expanded.

-	TRBV6-6	once	TRBJ1-2	TGTGCCAGCAGTTACTCGACTGATAACTATTATGGCTACACCTTC	CASSYSTDNYYGYTF
TRBD2	TRBV6-2/TRBV6-3	-	TRBJ2-7	TGTGCCAGCAGTTACCCGGCGGGAGTCTACGAGCAGTACTTC	CASSYPAGVYEQYF
-	TRBV3-1/TRBV3-2	few	TRBJ2-5	TGTGCCAGCAGCCAAGAAGGTCCCGGGAGTGGAGAGACCCAGTACTTC	CASSQEGPGSGETQYF
TRBD1	TRBV29-1	few	TRBJ1-5	TGCAGCGCCGCGACAGGGGGAGACAATCAGCCCCAGCATTTT	CSAATGGDNQPQHF
-	TRBV6-5	-	TRBJ2-5	TGTGCCAGCACCCTCAGGGAGACCCAGTACTTC	CASTLRETQYF
-	TRBV3-1/TRBV3-2	-	TRBJ2-1	TGTGCCAGCAGCCGACACCGGTCAGTAAGGCCCTACAATGAGCAGTTCTTC	CASSRHRSVRPYNEQFF
TRBD1	TRBV7-2	-	TRBJ2-7	TGTGCCAGCAGCACTAGGACAGGAGGAGCCTACGAGCAGTACTTC	CASSTRTGGAYEQYF
TRBD2	TRBV11-2	-	TRBJ2-1	TGTGCCAGCAGCTCTAGCGGGAACTCCTACAATGAGCAGTTCTTC	CASSSSGNSYNEQFF
TRBD2	TRBV6-1	few	TRBJ2-3	TGTGCCAGCAGTGGACTAGCGGGAGTTAAGGTGGGAGATACGCAGTATTTT	CASSGLAGVKVGDTQYF
TRBD2	TRBV5-1	-	TRBJ2-1	TGCGCCAGCAGCTTACTAGCGGACTCCTACAATGAGCAGTTCTTC	CASSLLADSYNEQFF
TRBD2	TRBV27	-	TRBJ2-1	TGTGCCAGCACCCGACTAGCGGGGTACAATGAGCAGTTCTTC	CASTRLAGYNEQFF
-	TRBV29-1	-	TRBJ1-2	TGCAGCGTTGAAGATTCGAGGGTCTATGGCTACACCTTC	CSVEDSRVYGYTF
-	TRBV6-5	-	TRBJ2-7	TGTGCCAGCAGGTCCGACTTGACGACCTACGAGCAGTACTTC	CASRSDLTTYEQYF
-	TRBV6-5	-	TRBJ1-3	TGTGCCAGCACCGACACCTCAGGAAACACCATATATTTT	CASTDTSGNTIYF
TRBD2	TRBV29-1	-	TRBJ2-1	TGCAGCGTTGAAGTAGGTTCTCCTCCGGGACTAGCGGGAGTAGTTGGCTCCTACAATGAGCAGTTCTTC	CSVEVGSPPGLAGVVGSYNEQFF
-	TRBV6-1	-	TRBJ2-7	TGTGCCAGCAGTGAAGCAGGCAGGGTTACGGACGAGCAGTACTTC	CASSEAGRVTDEQYF
TRBD2	TRBV29-1	-	TRBJ2-7	TGCAGCGTCCAAGGACTAGCGGGATCCTACGAGCAGTACTTC	CSVQGLAGSYEQYF
-	TRBV13	-	TRBJ1-1	TGTGCCAGCAGCTTAGGAAGGACAGCCGAAGCTTTCTTT	CASSLGRTAEAFF
-	TRBV3-1/TRBV3-2	-	TRBJ2-2	TGTGCCAGCAGCCAAGGTCTCCAGGGGCCCGGGGAGCTGTTTTTT	CASSQGLQGPGELFF
-	TRBV19	-	TRBJ2-4	TGTGCCAGTAGTGAGGCAAGAGGCATTCAGTACTTC	CASSEARGIQYF
-	TRBV30	few	TRBJ2-3	TGTGCCTGGACAGAAACCAGCACAGATACGCAGTATTTT	CAWTETSTDTQYF
TRBD1	TRBV3-1/TRBV3-2	few	TRBJ2-7	TGTGCCAGCAGCCAGACAGGGGGCCGGCAGTACTTC	CASSQTGGRQYF
TRBD1	TRBV4-1	few	TRBJ2-7	TGCGCCAGCAGCCAAGATGGGACAGGGCGCTACGAGCAGTACTTC	CASSQDGTGRYEQYF
-	TRBV15	-	TRBJ1-3	TGTGCCACCAGCAGAGAACAGGGCCGGTGGAACACCATATATTTT	CATSREQGRWNTIYF
TRBD1	TRBV20-1	-	TRBJ2-7	TGCAGTGCTAGTTACGGCCAGGGGGTCTACGAGCAGTACTTC	CSASYGQGVYEQYF
-	TRBV3-1/TRBV3-2	-	TRBJ2-3	TGTGCCAGCAGCCACCTCACCTGGGGGGAGGAGGGAGATACGCAGTATTTT	CASSHLTWGEEGDTQYF
-	TRBV10-3	-	TRBJ1-6	TGTGCCATCAGTGAGTCGAAACAGGGAGCAAATTCACCCCTCCACTTT	CAISESKQGANSPLHF
TRBD2	TRBV3-1/TRBV3-2	-	TRBJ2-1	TGTGCCAGCAGCCAAATGCCCATGGGCCTAGCGGGAGGTCGAAATGAGCAGTTCTTC	CASSQMPMGLAGGRNEQFF
-	TRBV21-1	once	TRBJ2-1	TGTGCCACCACGGCGGCCAGCTCCTACAATGAGCAGTTCTTC	CATTAASSYNEQFF
TRBD2	TRBV11-1	-	TRBJ2-2	TGTGCCAGCAGCTTACGGGGGGTGGAAAACCGCGGGGAGCTGTTTTTT	CASSLRGVENRGELFF
-	TRBV4-2	-	TRBJ1-2	TGTGCCAGCAGCCAAAGAGGCTATGGCTACACCTTC	CASSQRGYGYTF
TRBD2	TRBV11-2	many	TRBJ2-3	TGTGCCAGCAGCCCTACTAGCGGGGGATGGACAGATACGCAGTATTTT	CASSPTSGGWTDTQYF
-	TRBV6-5	-	TRBJ2-7	TGTGCCAGCAGTTACTCGGGTCACAGCGAGCAGTACTTC	CASSYSGHSEQYF
TRBD2	TRBV7-2	few	TRBJ2-1	TGTGCCAGCAGCTCCCGGGGACTAGCGGGAGAGGGTGAGCAGTTCTTC	CASSSRGLAGEGEQFF
-	TRBV6-6	-	TRBJ2-7	TGTGCCAGCAGTTATGTGGGGGGCGAGCAGTACTTC	CASSYVGGEQYF
TRBD2	TRBV7-2	-	TRBJ2-7	TGTGCCAGCAGCTTAGGGGGGACTAGCGCGGACGAGCAGTACTTC	CASSLGGTSADEQYF
TRBD2	TRBV2	-	TRBJ2-3	TGTGCCAGCAGGGGACTAGCTGTCTGGGATACGCAGTATTTT	CASRGLAVWDTQYF
-	TRBV19	once	TRBJ1-1	TGTGCCAGTACGGTTCGAAGGAACACTGAAGCTTTCTTT	CASTVRRNTEAFF
-	TRBV2	-	TRBJ2-3	TGTGCCAGCGCGTACCTTCCCTCCCCCCTTAGCACAGATACGCAGTATTTT	CASAYLPSPLSTDTQYF
-	TRBV24-1	-	TRBJ2-5	TGTGCCACCAGTGATCTACAAGAGACCCAGTACTTC	CATSDLQETQYF
TRBD1	TRBV7-9	-	TRBJ1-5	TGTGCCAGCAGCAGGGGACAGTTCGGTCAGCCCCAGCATTTT	CASSRGQFGQPQHF
-	TRBV5-6	-	TRBJ1-3	TGTGCCAGCAGCTTGTTCACCCCGGGACTGGGGGGAAACACCATATATTTT	CASSLFTPGLGGNTIYF
-	TRBV3-1/TRBV3-2	-	TRBJ2-2	TGTGCCAGCAGCCTCGGGACTGCTACTAACACCGGGGAGCTGTTTTTT	CASSLGTATNTGELFF
-	TRBV12-3/TRBV12-4	-	TRBJ2-1	TGTGCCAGCAGTTTATCCTATGAGCAGTTCTTC	CASSLSYEQFF
TRBD1	TRBV5-1	few	TRBJ1-2	TGCGCCAGCAGCACAAGGACAGGCCTGGGCTACACCTTC	CASSTRTGLGYTF
TRBD1	TRBV7-9	-	TRBJ2-7	TGTGCCAGCAGCCGGACAGGGCCGGGTTACGAGCAGTACTTC	CASSRTGPGYEQYF
TRBD2	TRBV3-1/TRBV3-2	-	TRBJ2-3	TGTGCCAGCAGCCAAGTTGTGGGAGGGGGCACAGATACGCAGTATTTT	CASSQVVGGGTDTQYF
TRBD1	TRBV15	-	TRBJ1-1	TGTGCCACCAGCAGAGGGGACAGGGGGCTGGACACTGAAGCTTTCTTT	CATSRGDRGLDTEAFF
TRBD1	TRBV19	many	TRBJ1-5	TGTGCCAGTAGTATAAAGGCAGGGGGCCCGGTTCAGCCCCAGCATTTT	CASSIKAGGPVQPQHF